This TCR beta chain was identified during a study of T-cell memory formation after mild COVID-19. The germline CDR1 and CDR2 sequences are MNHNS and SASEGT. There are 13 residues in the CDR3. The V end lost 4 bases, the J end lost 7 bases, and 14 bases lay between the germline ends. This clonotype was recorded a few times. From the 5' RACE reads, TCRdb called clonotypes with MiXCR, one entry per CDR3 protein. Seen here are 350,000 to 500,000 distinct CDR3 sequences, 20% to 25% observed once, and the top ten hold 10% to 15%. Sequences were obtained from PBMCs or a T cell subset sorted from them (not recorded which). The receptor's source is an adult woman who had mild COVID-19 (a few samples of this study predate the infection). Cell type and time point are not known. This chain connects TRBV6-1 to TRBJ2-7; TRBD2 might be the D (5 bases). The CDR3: CASSAPGSWEQYF. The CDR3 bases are TGTGCCAGCAGTGCCCCGGGGTCCTGGGAGCAGTACTTC.